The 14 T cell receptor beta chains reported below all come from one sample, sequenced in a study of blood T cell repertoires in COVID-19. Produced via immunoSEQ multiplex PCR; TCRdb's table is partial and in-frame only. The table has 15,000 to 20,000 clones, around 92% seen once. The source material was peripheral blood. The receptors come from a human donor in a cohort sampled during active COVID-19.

The CDR3 protein is CASSPVGLRNTGELFF. The CDR3 nucleotides read TGTGCCAGCAGCCCCGTGGGGCTACGAAACACCGGGGAGCTGTTTTTT. The chain has TRBV7-9 and TRBJ2-2, with TRBD1 as a possible D gene (5 bases). The CDR3 extends over 16 amino acids. V lost 5 bases and J lost 2, with 15 bases in between. Germline CDR1 reads SEHNR; CDR2 reads FQNEAQ (reference sequence).

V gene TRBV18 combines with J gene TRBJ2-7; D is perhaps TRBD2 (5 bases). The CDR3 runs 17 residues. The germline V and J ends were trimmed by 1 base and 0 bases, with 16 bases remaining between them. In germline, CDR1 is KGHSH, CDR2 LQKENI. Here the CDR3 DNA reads TGTGCCAGCTCACCACTAAGCGGCCCTCCCAGCTCCTACGAGCAGTACTTC. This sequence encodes CASSPLSGPPSSYEQYF.

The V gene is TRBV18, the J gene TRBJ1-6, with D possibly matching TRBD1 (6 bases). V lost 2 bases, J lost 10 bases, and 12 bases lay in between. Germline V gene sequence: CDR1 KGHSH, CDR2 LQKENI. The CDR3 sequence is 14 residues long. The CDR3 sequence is CASSPGPGESPLHF. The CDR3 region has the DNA TGTGCCAGCTCACCAGGTCCAGGGGAGTCACCCCTCCACTTT.

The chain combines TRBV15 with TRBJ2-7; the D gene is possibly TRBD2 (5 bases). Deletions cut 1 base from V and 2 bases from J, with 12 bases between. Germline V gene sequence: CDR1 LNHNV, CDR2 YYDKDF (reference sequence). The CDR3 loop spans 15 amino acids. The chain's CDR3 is CATSRAWTGTYEQYF. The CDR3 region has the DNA TGTGCCACCAGCAGAGCTTGGACGGGGACCTACGAGCAGTACTTC.

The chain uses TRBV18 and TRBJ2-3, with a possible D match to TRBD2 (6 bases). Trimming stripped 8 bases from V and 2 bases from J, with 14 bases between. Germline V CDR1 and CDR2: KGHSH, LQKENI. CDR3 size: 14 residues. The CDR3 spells CASAGSGYTDTQYF. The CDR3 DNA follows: TGTGCCAGCGCGGGAAGCGGGTACACAGATACGCAGTATTTT. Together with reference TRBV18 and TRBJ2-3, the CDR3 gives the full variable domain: NAGVMQNPRHLVRRRGQEARLRCSPMKGHSHVYWYRQLPEEGLKFMVYLQKENIIDESGMPKERFSAEFPKEGPSILRIQQVVRGDSAAYFCASAGSGYTDTQYFGPGTRLTVL.

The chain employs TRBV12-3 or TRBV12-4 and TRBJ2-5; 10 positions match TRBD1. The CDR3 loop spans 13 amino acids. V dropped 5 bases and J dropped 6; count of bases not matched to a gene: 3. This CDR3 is CASSGTGAKTQYF. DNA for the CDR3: TGTGCCAGCAGTGGGACAGGGGCGAAGACCCAGTACTTC.

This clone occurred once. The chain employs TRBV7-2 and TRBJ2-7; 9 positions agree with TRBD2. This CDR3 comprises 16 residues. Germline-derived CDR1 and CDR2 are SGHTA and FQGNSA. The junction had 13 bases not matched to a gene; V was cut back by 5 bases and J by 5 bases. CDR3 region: CASSTGVKAGGDEQYF. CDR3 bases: TGTGCCAGCAGCACAGGGGTCAAAGCGGGGGGAGACGAGCAGTACTTC.

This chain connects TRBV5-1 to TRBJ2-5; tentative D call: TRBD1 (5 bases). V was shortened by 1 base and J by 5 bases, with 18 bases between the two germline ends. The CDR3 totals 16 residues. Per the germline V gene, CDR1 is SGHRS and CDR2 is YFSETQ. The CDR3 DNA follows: TGCGCCAGCAGCTTGATGGCTCGGCAGGGCCGGGAGACCCAGTACTTC. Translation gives CASSLMARQGRETQYF.

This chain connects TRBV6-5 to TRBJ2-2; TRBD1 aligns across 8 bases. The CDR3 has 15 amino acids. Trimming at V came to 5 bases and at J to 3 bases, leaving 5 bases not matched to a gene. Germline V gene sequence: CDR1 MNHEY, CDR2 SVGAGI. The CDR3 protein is CASSTRQGHTGELFF. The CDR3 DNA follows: TGTGCCAGCAGTACAAGACAGGGGCACACCGGGGAGCTGTTTTTT.

CDR3 protein: CASSSGQMNTGELFF. For the CDR3, the DNA is TGTGCCAGCAGCTCCGGACAGATGAACACCGGGGAGCTGTTTTTT. V gene TRBV5-4 combines with J gene TRBJ2-2; D might be TRBD1 (6 bases). CDR3 size: 15 residues. The germline V gene encodes CDR1 SGHNT and CDR2 YYREEE (reference sequence). V lost 3 bases and J lost 1, with 10 bases in between.

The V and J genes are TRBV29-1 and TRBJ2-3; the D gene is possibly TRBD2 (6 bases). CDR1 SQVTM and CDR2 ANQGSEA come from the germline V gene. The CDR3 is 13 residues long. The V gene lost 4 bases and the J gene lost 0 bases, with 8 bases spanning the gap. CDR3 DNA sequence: TGCAGCGTTGTGGCGGGAAGCACAGATACGCAGTATTTT. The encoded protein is CSVVAGSTDTQYF.

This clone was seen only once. The CDR3 DNA follows: TGTGCCAGCTCACCTGAAGGGAGCGGGTTTGGAATTCAGTACTTC. Amino acids: CASSPEGSGFGIQYF. V is TRBV18 and J is TRBJ2-4; TRBD2 might be the D (6 bases). Trimming cost V 3 bases and J 10 bases, with 19 bases left between them. This CDR3 region has 15 residues. CDR1 KGHSH and CDR2 LQKENI come from the germline V gene.

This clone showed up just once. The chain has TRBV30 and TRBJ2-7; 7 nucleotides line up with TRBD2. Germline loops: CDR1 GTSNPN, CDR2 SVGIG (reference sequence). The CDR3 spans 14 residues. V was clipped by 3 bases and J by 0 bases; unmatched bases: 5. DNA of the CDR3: TGTGCCTGGAGAACGGGGGGAAGCTCCTACGAGCAGTACTTC. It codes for CAWRTGGSSYEQYF.

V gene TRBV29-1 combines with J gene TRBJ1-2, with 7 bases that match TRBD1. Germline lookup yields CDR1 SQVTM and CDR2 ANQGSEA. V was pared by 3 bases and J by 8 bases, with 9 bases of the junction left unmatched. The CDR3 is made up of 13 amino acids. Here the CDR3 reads CSVESGGPIGYTF. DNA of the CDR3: TGCAGCGTTGAGTCAGGGGGACCTATAGGCTACACCTTC.